Reported below is one T cell receptor beta chain. J lost 6 bases, V lost 1 base, and 5 bases had no gene match. Germline CDR1 and CDR2: MNHEY and SMNVEV (reference sequence). The CDR3 totals 15 residues. Survey-level TCR beta sequencing used the immunoSEQ assay. The assay was immunoSEQ multiplex PCR, and TCRdb's table has in-frame clones only and misses some. The profile shows 60,000 to 75,000 clones, 80% to 95% of them singletons. What was sequenced was PBMCs. The chain links TRBV27 to TRBJ2-3; 9 bases line up with TRBD2. The sequence was collected from a man between 35 and 55 years old with rheumatoid arthritis. CDR3 region: CASSLLWLAGDTQYF. The CDR3 DNA follows: TGTGCCAGCAGTTTATTGTGGCTAGCGGGGGATACGCAGTATTTT.